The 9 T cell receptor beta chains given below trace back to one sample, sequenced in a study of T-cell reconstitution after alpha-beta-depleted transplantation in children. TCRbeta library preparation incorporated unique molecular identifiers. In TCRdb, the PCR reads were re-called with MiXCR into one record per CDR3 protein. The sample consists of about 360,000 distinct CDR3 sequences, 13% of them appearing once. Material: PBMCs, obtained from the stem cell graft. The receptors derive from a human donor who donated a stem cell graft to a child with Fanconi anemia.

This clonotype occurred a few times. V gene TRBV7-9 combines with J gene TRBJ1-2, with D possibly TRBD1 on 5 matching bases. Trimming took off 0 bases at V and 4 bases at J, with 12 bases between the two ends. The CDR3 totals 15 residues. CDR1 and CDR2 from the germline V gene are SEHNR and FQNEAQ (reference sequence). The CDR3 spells CASSLAWQGPYGYTF. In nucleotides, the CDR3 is TGTGCCAGCAGCTTAGCGTGGCAGGGACCCTATGGCTACACCTTC. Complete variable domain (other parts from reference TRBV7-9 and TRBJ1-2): DTGVSQNPRHKITKRGQNVTFRCDPISEHNRLYWYRQTLGQGPEFLTYFQNEAQLEKSRLLSDRFSAERPKGSFSTLEIQRTEQGDSAMYLCASSLAWQGPYGYTFGSGTRLTVV.

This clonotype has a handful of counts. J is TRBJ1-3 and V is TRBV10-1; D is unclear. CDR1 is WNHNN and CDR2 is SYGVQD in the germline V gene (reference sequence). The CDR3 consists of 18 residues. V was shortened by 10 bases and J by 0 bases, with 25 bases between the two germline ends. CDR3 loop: CAIPTSRTPKTSGNTIYF. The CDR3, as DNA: TGCGCCATCCCTACGTCCCGGACCCCGAAGACCTCTGGAAACACCATATATTTT.

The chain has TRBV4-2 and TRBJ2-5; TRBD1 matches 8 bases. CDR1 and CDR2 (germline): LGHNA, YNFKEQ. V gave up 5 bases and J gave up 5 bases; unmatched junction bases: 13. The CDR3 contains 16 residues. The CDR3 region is CASSSRGQGAGETQYF. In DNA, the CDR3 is TGTGCCAGCAGCTCACGAGGCCAGGGGGCTGGTGAGACCCAGTACTTC.

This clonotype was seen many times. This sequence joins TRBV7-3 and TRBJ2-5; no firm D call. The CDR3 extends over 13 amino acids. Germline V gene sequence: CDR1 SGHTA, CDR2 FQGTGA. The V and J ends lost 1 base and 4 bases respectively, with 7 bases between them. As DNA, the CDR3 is TGTGCCAGCAGCTTAAGTGTTGGAGAGACCCAGTACTTC. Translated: CASSLSVGETQYF. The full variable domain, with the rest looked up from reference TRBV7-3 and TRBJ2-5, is GAGVSQTPSNKVTEKGKYVELRCDPISGHTALYWYRQSLGQGPEFLIYFQGTGAADDSGLPNDRFFAVRPEGSVSTLKIQRTERGDSAVYLCASSLSVGETQYFGPGTRLLVL.

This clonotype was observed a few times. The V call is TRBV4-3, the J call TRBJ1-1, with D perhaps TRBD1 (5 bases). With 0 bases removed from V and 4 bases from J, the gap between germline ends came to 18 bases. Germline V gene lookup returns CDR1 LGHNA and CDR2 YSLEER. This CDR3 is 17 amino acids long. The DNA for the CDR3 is TGCGCCAGCAGCCAAGATATGGGGGGGGTCTCAGGCACTGAAGCTTTCTTT. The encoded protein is CASSQDMGGVSGTEAFF.

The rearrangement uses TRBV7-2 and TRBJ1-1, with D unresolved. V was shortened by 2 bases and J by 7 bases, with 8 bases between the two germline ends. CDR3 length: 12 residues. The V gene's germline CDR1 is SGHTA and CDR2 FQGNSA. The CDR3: CASSLYWGEAFF. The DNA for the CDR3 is TGTGCCAGCAGCTTATATTGGGGTGAAGCTTTCTTT.

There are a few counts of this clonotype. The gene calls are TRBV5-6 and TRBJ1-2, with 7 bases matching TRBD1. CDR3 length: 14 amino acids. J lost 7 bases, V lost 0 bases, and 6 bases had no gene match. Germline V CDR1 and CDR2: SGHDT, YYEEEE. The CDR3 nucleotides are TGTGCCAGCAGCTTGGCACAGGGGTTGCGTGGCTACACCTTC. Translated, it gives CASSLAQGLRGYTF.

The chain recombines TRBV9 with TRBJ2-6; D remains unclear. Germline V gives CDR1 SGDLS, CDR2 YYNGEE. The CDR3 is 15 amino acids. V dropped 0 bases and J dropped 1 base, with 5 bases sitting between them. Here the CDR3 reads CASSVGFSGANVLTF. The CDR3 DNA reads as TGTGCCAGCAGCGTAGGGTTTTCTGGGGCCAACGTCCTGACTTTC.

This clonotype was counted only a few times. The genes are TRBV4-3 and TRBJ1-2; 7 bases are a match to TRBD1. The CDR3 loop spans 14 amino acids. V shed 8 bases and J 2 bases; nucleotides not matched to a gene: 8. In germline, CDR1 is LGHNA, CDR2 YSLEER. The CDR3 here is CASRFLQGNYGYTF. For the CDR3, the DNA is TGCGCCAGCCGCTTTTTACAGGGGAACTATGGCTACACCTTC.